This passage covers 18 T cell receptor beta chains from one sample sequenced in a study of cytomegalovirus exposure and HLA in healthy donors. The PCR employed 60 Vbeta primers together with 13 Jbeta primers. The data were produced by immunoSEQ multiplex PCR, yet TCRdb's version contains in-frame clones alone and is incomplete. The sample data list 150,000 or so clones. Specimen: PBMCs. The receptors stem from a man younger than 40 in good health and CMV-seronegative.

The chain is built from TRBV27 and TRBJ1-3, with TRBD1 matching over 9 bases. CDR1 MNHEY and CDR2 SMNVEV come from the germline V gene (reference sequence). The CDR3 totals 16 residues. After removal of 2 bases from V and 0 bases from J, the junction contained 2 bases not matched to a gene. The CDR3 sequence is CASSLPGQGSGNTIYF. CDR3 sequence (DNA): TGTGCCAGCAGTTTACCGGGACAGGGCTCTGGAAACACCATATATTTT.

The CDR3 loop is CASSLQFLEASSGNTIYF. The CDR3 nucleotides are TGTGCCAGCAGCTTACAGTTTTTGGAGGCCTCCTCTGGAAACACCATATATTTT. The chain couples TRBV7-9 to TRBJ1-3; no firm D call. Germline V CDR1 and CDR2: SEHNR, FQNEAQ (reference sequence). Trimming stripped 2 bases from V and 0 bases from J, with 17 bases between. The CDR3 contains 18 residues.

The rearrangement joins TRBV5-1 to TRBJ1-1, with 9 bases matching TRBD1. V shed 5 bases, J shed 5 bases, and the junction held 10 bases outside the gene matches. The length of the CDR3 is 15 residues. CDR1 SGHRS and CDR2 YFSETQ come from the germline V gene. The CDR3 DNA sequence: TGCGCCAGCAGTTTAGCTTTTGACAGGGGGACTGAAGCTTTCTTT. It is translated as CASSLAFDRGTEAFF.

The J gene is TRBJ2-2, the V gene TRBV19; 8 bases align to TRBD2. Germline CDR1 is LNHDA and CDR2 is SQIVND (reference sequence). The CDR3 has 19 residues. The V gene end was trimmed by 3 bases and the J gene end by 4 bases; junction bases not matched to a gene: 16. The DNA for the CDR3 is TGTGCCAGTAGTATGGGGGGAGAGAGCAGCGGGAGTGGCACCGGGGAGCTGTTTTTT. Protein sequence: CASSMGGESSGSGTGELFF.

The chain carries TRBV27 and TRBJ1-2, with 7 positions matching TRBD1. Trimming cost V 3 bases and J 0 bases; bases outside gene matches: 4. The CDR3 is 15 residues long. The germline V gene encodes CDR1 MNHEY and CDR2 SMNVEV (reference sequence). CDR3 sequence (DNA): TGTGCCAGCAGTTTGACAGGGTTAGCTAACTATGGCTACACCTTC. It codes for CASSLTGLANYGYTF.

The chain carries TRBV13 and TRBJ1-2, with D unclear. CDR1 PRHDT and CDR2 FYEKMQ come from the germline V gene (reference sequence). V lost 5 bases to trimming and J lost 0 bases, with 16 bases between them. The CDR3 length is 16 residues. In DNA, the CDR3 is TGTGCCAGCAGCGAGCACCTAGAGTATACTAACTATGGCTACACCTTC. Its protein is CASSEHLEYTNYGYTF.

The chain's CDR3 is CASSMDRSGGYTF. The CDR3 region has the DNA TGTGCCAGTAGTATGGACAGATCTGGCGGCTACACCTTC. The chain employs TRBV19 and TRBJ1-2, with a possible D match to TRBD1 (6 bases). CDR1 and CDR2 from the germline V gene are LNHDA and SQIVND (reference sequence). V was trimmed by 3 bases and J by 8 bases, leaving 13 bases between them. The CDR3 spans 13 residues.

J is TRBJ2-7 and V is TRBV13; D not resolved. V was clipped by 5 bases and J by 1 base, with 12 bases between them. The CDR3 loop spans 14 amino acids. The germline CDR1 and CDR2 sequences are PRHDT and FYEKMQ (reference sequence). CDR3 residues: CASSNRLESYEQYF. The CDR3 nucleotides read TGTGCCAGCAGCAACCGACTGGAATCCTACGAGCAGTACTTC.

The CDR3 DNA follows: TGTGCCAGCAGCTTGTCAGGGAATGCAGATACGCAGTATTTT. This gives the protein CASSLSGNADTQYF. The chain is built from TRBV5-4 and TRBJ2-3; maybe TRBD1 (5 bases). Per germline, CDR1 SGHNT and CDR2 YYREEE (reference sequence). This CDR3 contains 14 residues. Trimming shortened V by 1 base and J by 4 bases, and 10 bases separated the two germline ends.

The chain combines TRBV7-9 with TRBJ2-2; D is uncertain. This CDR3 is 14 amino acids long. CDR1 and CDR2 from the germline V gene are SEHNR and FQNEAQ (reference sequence). V lost 2 bases and J lost 2, with 6 bases in between. The DNA for the CDR3 is TGTGCCAGCAGCTTATCCCCAAACACCGGGGAGCTGTTTTTT. Encoded protein: CASSLSPNTGELFF.

The J gene is TRBJ1-4, the V gene TRBV6-1; possible D gene TRBD1, 6 bases. From germline, CDR1 is MNHNS and CDR2 SASEGT. Between the trimmed V and J ends, which lost 7 bases and 4 bases, there was a span of 13 bases. The CDR3 runs to 14 residues. The CDR3 loop reads CASKTGQINEKLFF. The CDR3 region has the DNA TGTGCCAGCAAAACAGGGCAAATTAATGAAAAACTGTTTTTT.

This chain links TRBV19 with TRBJ2-2; TRBD1 aligns across 8 bases. CDR3 length: 15 residues. Germline lookup yields CDR1 LNHDA and CDR2 SQIVND (reference sequence). With V trimmed by 4 bases and J by 0 bases, 1 base remained unmatched. The CDR3: CASSTTGANTGELFF. The CDR3 DNA is TGTGCCAGTAGTACGACAGGGGCGAACACCGGGGAGCTGTTTTTT.

Points on this clone: This specimen includes other DNA sequences encoding the same CDR3. The rearrangement joins TRBV4-1 to TRBJ2-1, with 12 positions matching TRBD2. The V segment lost 0 bases and the J segment 9 bases; nucleotides outside the gene matches: 15. The CDR3 has 19 amino acids. The germline V gene has CDR1 MGHRA and CDR2 YSYEKL. CDR3 in amino acids: CASSQEEAGLAGSDGEQFF. CDR3 nucleotides: TGCGCCAGCAGCCAAGAAGAGGCCGGACTAGCGGGAAGTGACGGTGAGCAGTTCTTC.

V is TRBV6-6 and J is TRBJ2-7, with 10 bases identical to TRBD2. Per the germline V gene, CDR1 is MNHNY and CDR2 is SVGAGI (reference sequence). Trimming took 6 bases from V and 3 from J; bases not matched to a gene: 8. The length of the CDR3 is 15 residues. The CDR3 DNA reads as TGTGCCAGCAGGAGCGAGACTAGCGGGTACTACGAGCAGTACTTC. It codes for CASRSETSGYYEQYF.

The genes are TRBV5-6 and TRBJ2-5; D may be TRBD1 (6 bases). The V and J ends lost 6 bases and 3 bases respectively, with 12 bases between them. CDR3 size: 13 residues. Germline CDR1 SGHDT, CDR2 YYEEEE. The CDR3 bases are TGTGCCAGCACCCGGGACACAAAAGAGACCCAGTACTTC. It encodes CASTRDTKETQYF. Together with reference TRBV5-6 and TRBJ2-5, the CDR3 gives the full variable domain: DAGVTQSPTHLIKTRGQQVTLRCSPKSGHDTVSWYQQALGQGPQFIFQYYEEEERQRGNFPDRFSGHQFPNYSSELNVNALLLGDSALYLCASTRDTKETQYFGPGTRLLVL.

The chain couples TRBV27 to TRBJ2-7; TRBD1 aligns across 9 bases. The V and J ends lost 11 bases and 5 bases, in that order; junction bases with no gene match: 4. Germline lookup yields CDR1 MNHEY and CDR2 SMNVEV (reference sequence). The CDR3 is 11 residues long. The CDR3 sequence is CAGDRAHEQYF. The CDR3 nucleotides are TGTGCCGGGGACAGGGCCCACGAGCAGTACTTC.

The chain couples TRBV2 to TRBJ1-5; 11 bases are shared with TRBD1. The V segment lost 8 bases and the J segment 4 bases; nucleotides outside the gene matches: 7. Germline CDR1 is SNHLY and CDR2 is FYNNEI. The CDR3 is 15 amino acids. CDR3 region: CASVVGTGGNQPQHF. CDR3 coding DNA: TGTGCCAGCGTTGTAGGGACAGGGGGGAATCAGCCCCAGCATTTT.

The chain employs TRBV6-6 and TRBJ2-7, with D possibly being TRBD1 (5 bases). Germline V gene sequence: CDR1 MNHNY, CDR2 SVGAGI (reference sequence). V lost 5 bases to trimming and J lost 3 bases, with 11 bases between them. CDR3 length: 13 residues. Here the CDR3 DNA reads TGTGCCAGCAGTGACGGACACAACTACGAGCAGTACTTC. Protein: CASSDGHNYEQYF.